This T cell receptor beta chain appears in the sequencing data of a study of Ad26.COV2.S vaccination and SARS-CoV-2 variants. Overall study findings and caveats: Relative to placebo recipients, vaccine recipients exhibited elevated spike-specific TCR breadth.

This clone was counted a few times. Its antigen is unknown. Trimming removed 7 bases at V and 7 bases at J, with 17 bases between. The CDR3 sequence is 15 residues long. The V gene's germline CDR1 is LNHDA and CDR2 SQIVND (reference sequence). The repertoire was sequenced with immunoSEQ multiplex PCR; TCRdb's copy has only in-frame clones and lacks some. The table lists about 370,000 clones, about nine tenths of them singletons. Treatment described: some 19 received Ad26.COV2.S at low or high dose, single or two shots; roughly five received placebo; per-sample allocation not given. Sampling took place 63 days after the first vaccine or placebo injection. Cohort 1b enrolled adults aged 18-55 years in Boston. Participants' vaccine, an Ad26 vector, delivered Wuhan-strain SARS-CoV-2 spike.

The origin of this receptor is a person between 18 and 65 years old who received the Ad26.COV2.S COVID-19 vaccine or a placebo. The sequencing here drew on peripheral blood, taken in a trial of Ad26.COV2.S vaccine versus placebo. The V call is TRBV19, the J call TRBJ1-6; possibly TRBD1 for D (6 bases). The CDR3 here is CASTTGRSTNSPLHF. DNA of the CDR3: TGTGCCAGTACCACAGGGAGATCTACGAATTCACCCCTCCACTTT.